The TCR beta chain under discussion was sequenced for a study of Ad26.COV2.S vaccination and SARS-CoV-2 variants. Turning to the study itself: Ad26.COV2.S arm of COV1001 included the donor. Study results and caveats: Once vaccination had occurred, spike-specific CD8+ and CD4+ T cell responses reportedly showed substantial breadth.

Germline V gene lookup returns CDR1 SGHKS and CDR2 YYEKEE (reference sequence). The length of the CDR3 is 14 residues. Trimming pared 3 bases from V and 1 base from J, leaving 8 bases between. Treatment denoted: about 20 received Ad26.COV2.S at low or high dose, single or two shots; 5 received placebo; per-sample allocation not given. Each sample was drawn 63 days after the first injection (of vaccine or placebo). At a Boston site, the person donating was an adult of 18-55 years. For this clone: Its antigen is unidentified.

The method was immunoSEQ multiplex PCR; TCRdb's version includes in-frame clones alone and lacks a portion of them. Among about 450,000 clones listed, roughly nine tenths were seen once. Sequences were derived from peripheral blood, sampled in a trial of Ad26.COV2.S vaccine versus placebo. The clonotype comes from a person aged 18-60 years who received the Ad26.COV2.S COVID-19 vaccine or a placebo. The chain combines TRBV5-5 with TRBJ1-5; D may be TRBD1 (6 bases). The CDR3 sequence is CASSSDSSNQPQHF. In nucleotides, the CDR3 is TGTGCCAGCAGCTCGGACAGCAGCAATCAGCCCCAGCATTTT.